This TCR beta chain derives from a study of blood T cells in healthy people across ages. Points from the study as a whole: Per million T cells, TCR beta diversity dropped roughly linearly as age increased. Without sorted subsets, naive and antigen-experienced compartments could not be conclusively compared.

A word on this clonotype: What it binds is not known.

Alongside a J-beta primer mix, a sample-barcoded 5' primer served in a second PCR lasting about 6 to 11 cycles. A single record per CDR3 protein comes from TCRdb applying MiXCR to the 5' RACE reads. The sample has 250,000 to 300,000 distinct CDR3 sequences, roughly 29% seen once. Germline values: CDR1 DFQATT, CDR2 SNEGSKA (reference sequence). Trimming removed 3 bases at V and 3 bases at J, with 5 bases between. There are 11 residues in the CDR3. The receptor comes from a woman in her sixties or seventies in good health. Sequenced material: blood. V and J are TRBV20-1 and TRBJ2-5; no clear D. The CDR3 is CSASYEETQYF. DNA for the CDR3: TGCAGTGCTAGTTATGAAGAGACCCAGTACTTC.